This TCR beta chain was documented in a study of cytomegalovirus exposure and HLA in healthy donors listed by TCRdb under 2017. Study-level background: According to a later analysis, the approximately 120 validation repertoires were produced on the same platform as the roughly 600 repertoires of the first cohort. In addition to the first cohort of 650 to 800 subjects, a separate validation cohort of about 120 different subjects was used. The study aimed to test whether signatures of past pathogen exposure could be identified by cataloging public T cell receptors. The study combined high-throughput TCR immunosequencing, statistical association of individual TCRs with disease status, and machine learning to predict cytomegalovirus infection status. General study outcomes and caveats: It was suggested by the authors that the approach could potentially be generalized to other disease states and immunological phenotypes. In vitro tests confirmed that a few of the cytomegalovirus-associated TCR beta chains recognize cytomegalovirus antigens. The classifier was reported to diagnose cytomegalovirus status with high specificity and sensitivity in both the original cohort and the validation cohort. Most TCR sequences were observed very rarely across donors, whereas some public TCRs were present in many individuals. The validation cohort had no HLA typing available for a later analysis, so co-occurrence within that cohort was assessed over all 120 repertoires. In the study, some 180 TCR beta chains were listed as associated with cytomegalovirus. Subsequent analysis determined that TCRs grouped into clusters in the first cohort also showed a tendency toward co-occurrence across the approximately 120 validation repertoires, and approximately 94% of cluster scores exceeded 0.

Library method: the immunoSEQ multiplex PCR assay. Processing in the source paper ran as follows. A statistical classification framework was developed to diagnose cytomegalovirus status using the catalog of TCR beta chain sequences. This is the immuneACCESS table as TCRdb keeps it, with only in-frame sequences that have V and J called. A part of the clones is gone; compared with another copy, unresolved V genes explain less than half, and the rest is unexplained. V, J and clone size are those of that table, while D and trimming were read from the DNA. Within this sample are roughly 300,000 clones, with approximately 86% of them counted one time only. The ten largest account for approximately 1.1% of the sample. V drops 5 bases and J drops 1 base, leaving 14 bases in between. From cysteine to phenylalanine, the CDR3 is 15 amino acids long. The retained sequence is limited to the CDR3, 45 bases, with the frame set at the first base. The germline V gene sets CDR1 to MDHEN and CDR2 to SYDVKM.

The donors were included in the validation cohort of some 120 subjects, a group kept apart from the 666-subject first cohort. A word on this clone: No antigen is known for it. Qualities for individual bases were not recorded, and no much larger clone is one base off.

The V and J segments used are TRBV28 and TRBJ2-5; TRBD2 is perhaps the D gene, given 6 matching bases. This clonotype was sampled from a woman in her 30s in good health and CMV-seropositive. Input material: PBMCs. The bases read TGTGCCAGCAGTCCCGTCCAGCGGGTCCAAGAGACCCAGTACTTC. Translated, this gives CASSPVQRVQETQYF.